The clone carrying this T cell receptor (beta chain) was recorded many times. Its antigen is currently unknown. The data stem from a study of T-cell reconstitution after alpha-beta-depleted transplantation in children. Preparation of the TCRbeta library was carried out with unique molecular identifiers. In TCRdb, the PCR reads were re-called with MiXCR into one record per CDR3 protein. Among fewer than 350,000 distinct CDR3 sequences listed, just over 7.5% were seen once. Between the trimmed V and J ends, which lost 1 base and 6 bases, there was a span of 3 bases. The germline V gene encodes CDR1 SEHNR and CDR2 FQNEAQ (reference sequence). The length of the CDR3 is 11 residues. Study-wide points: At the one-year point after transplant, T-cell counts and TCRbeta diversity were found to come mostly from T cells that had been newly produced. Certain patients had high TCRbeta diversity at day 60, and it came from recipient T cells and thymic progenitors that survived. By about two months after transplant, alpha-beta T cells reportedly arose from several hundred graft clones that had expanded.

V is TRBV7-9 and J is TRBJ1-1; no clear D. The receptor's source is a female patient aged 2 to 10 who had a stem cell transplant for Fanconi anemia, so the T cells may come from the graft donor. The sample here was peripheral blood, taken 360 days after TCRalphabeta/CD19-depleted stem cell transplant. CDR3 in DNA: TGTGCCAGCAGCTTAGTTCCTGAAGCTTTCTTT. Translating gives CASSLVPEAFF.